This TCR beta chain originates from a study of T-cell reconstitution after alpha-beta-depleted transplantation in children (dated by TCRdb to 2016 to 2018). Describing the broader study: Using TCR repertoire profiling, the study quantitatively followed how T-cell immune reconstitution unfolded in children after TCRalphabeta/CD19-depleted allogeneic hematopoietic cell transplantation.

This clonotype occurred a few times. Its antigen specificity is not known. No much larger clonotype is one base removed from it; base qualities were not supplied. Library prep was done by PCR. Instrument on record: Illumina HiSeq 2500. To normalize quantification of the TCRbeta repertoire, the TCR libraries were built with molecular barcoding that relied on unique molecular identifiers. TCRdb reran the public reads through fastp at Q25 and MiXCR, keeping productive beta chains. Every distinct CDR3 protein forms one entry, paired with its most common genes and DNA. This sample comprises 500,000 or so distinct CDR3 sequences, 30% to 35% of them detected only once. Under 3% of the sample rests with the top ten. Trimming removed 5 bases from V and 1 base from J, leaving 11 bases between the germline ends. Reading the germline V gene (reference sequence) gives CDR1 DFQATT and CDR2 SNEGSKA. Its CDR3 holds 14 amino acids, cysteine through phenylalanine. The sequence is cut down to CDR3 DNA, 42 bases in frame from base 1.

This TCR came from a human donor who donated a stem cell graft to a child with aplastic anemia. The material was PBMCs from the stem cell graft donor, obtained from the stem cell graft. The chain was built from TRBV20-1 and TRBJ2-2; no D gene can be assigned with confidence. This receptor carries the CDR3 CSAVLRMNTGELFF. The nucleotides are TGCAGTGCTGTACTGCGAATGAACACCGGGGAGCTGTTTTTT.